This is a list of T cell receptor beta chains from one sample in a study of blood T cell repertoires in COVID-19. The assay was immunoSEQ multiplex PCR, and TCRdb's table has in-frame clones only and misses some. The table lists about 49,000 clones, roughly 86% of them singletons, with about 5% in the top ten. Material for sequencing was peripheral blood. These receptors originate from a man between 35 and 55 years old with active COVID-19. The CDR3 runs from the conserved cysteine through the conserved F or W. The order of the fields is clone size, D gene, V gene, J gene, CDR3 protein, CDR3 DNA. A D gene is named only where the DNA matches it firmly. Only part of the rows carry a size: once, few, many, or a class if the clone is expanded.

.	TRBD1	TRBV5-3	TRBJ2-7	CARSAHKGQGKDEQYF	TGTGCCAGAAGCGCGCACAAAGGACAGGGGAAGGACGAGCAGTACTTC
.	.	TRBV7-2	TRBJ1-1	CASSLGPSSAEAFF	TGTGCCAGCAGCTTAGGGCCCTCAAGCGCTGAAGCTTTCTTT
.	.	TRBV4-1	TRBJ1-1	CASSQDGEGTEAFF	TGCGCCAGCAGCCAAGATGGCGAGGGCACTGAAGCTTTCTTT
.	.	TRBV27	TRBJ2-1	CASSALAALSYNEQFF	TGTGCCAGCAGTGCCTTAGCGGCCCTTTCCTACAATGAGCAGTTCTTC
.	.	TRBV5-6	TRBJ2-1	CASSLIMVAHNEQFF	TGTGCCAGCAGCTTGATAATGGTAGCCCACAATGAGCAGTTCTTC
.	TRBD1	TRBV5-5	TRBJ2-5	CASSLSVRGMGKTQYF	TGTGCCAGCAGCTTGTCGGTCAGGGGGATGGGTAAGACCCAGTACTTC
.	.	TRBV30	TRBJ1-1	CAWDRAFF	TGTGCCTGGGACAGGGCTTTCTTT
.	TRBD2	TRBV3-1/TRBV3-2	TRBJ2-2	CASSQEGASGGTGELFF	TGTGCCAGCAGCCAGGAGGGAGCTAGCGGGGGGACCGGGGAGCTGTTTTTT
.	.	TRBV7-2	TRBJ1-1	CASRSGNTEAFF	TGTGCCAGCAGGTCAGGGAACACTGAAGCTTTCTTT
.	TRBD1	TRBV7-8	TRBJ2-4	CASSLGRGIQYF	TGTGCCAGCAGCTTGGGCAGGGGGATTCAGTACTTC
.	.	TRBV27	TRBJ2-2	CASRPSRNTGELFF	TGTGCCAGCAGGCCCTCGAGAAACACCGGGGAGCTGTTTTTT
.	.	TRBV24-1	TRBJ2-5	CATSDFSQETQYF	TGTGCCACCAGTGATTTCAGCCAAGAGACCCAGTACTTC
.	.	TRBV28	TRBJ2-2	CASIATANTGELFF	TGTGCCAGCATCGCGACTGCGAACACCGGGGAGCTGTTTTTT
.	TRBD1	TRBV24-1	TRBJ1-5	CATSDAGQGKPQHF	TGTGCCACCAGTGACGCTGGACAGGGGAAACCCCAGCATTTT
.	.	TRBV5-4	TRBJ1-2	CASSQGDSNYGYTF	TGTGCCAGCAGCCAAGGAGACAGTAACTATGGCTACACCTTC
.	TRBD1	TRBV3-1/TRBV3-2	TRBJ2-3	CASSLAGTGGKVTQYF	TGTGCCAGCAGCCTCGCCGGGACAGGGGGCAAGGTGACGCAGTATTTT
.	.	TRBV4-2	TRBJ2-3	CASSQPGGRGSTDTQYF	TGTGCCAGCAGCCAACCCGGGGGGCGGGGGAGCACAGATACGCAGTATTTT
.	.	TRBV21-1	TRBJ2-2	CASGGLQGEVRNTGELFF	TGTGCCAGCGGGGGATTACAGGGTGAAGTACGGAACACCGGGGAGCTGTTTTTT
.	.	TRBV5-8	TRBJ2-7	CASSLDSLGSYEQYF	TGTGCCAGCAGCTTGGACAGCCTGGGCTCCTACGAGCAGTACTTC
once	TRBD1	TRBV5-4	TRBJ1-2	CASSSKTGGAVYGYTF	TGTGCCAGCAGCTCGAAAACAGGGGGCGCTGTTTATGGCTACACCTTC
few	.	TRBV13	TRBJ1-1	CASSLDPSAGNTEAFF	TGTGCCAGCAGCTTAGACCCCTCGGCGGGGAACACTGAAGCTTTCTTT